The text below deals with one TCR beta chain. Sampled blood was obtained at baseline, cycle 4 day 1, and cycle 7 day 1. The data were produced by immunoSEQ multiplex PCR, yet TCRdb's version contains in-frame clones alone and is incomplete. The table has 75,000 to 100,000 clones, roughly four fifths seen once. Trimming took 5 bases from V and 4 from J, leaving 18 bases between them. The CDR3 contains 16 residues. The germline gives CDR1 MDHEN, CDR2 SYDVKM. The data belong to a study of OX40 agonist ivuxolimab in advanced cancers. In the study overall: A male proportion of around 86% was recorded, with mean age about 60 years and range about 23 to 90.

This TCR was sampled from an adult with an advanced solid tumor such as melanoma, head and neck, liver or kidney cancer. The chain carries TRBV28 and TRBJ1-5, with D tentatively TRBD1 (6 bases). The sample was CD4+ or CD8+ T cells sorted from blood, taken in a trial of the OX40 agonist ivuxolimab. CDR3 coding DNA: TGTGCCAGCAGTACGACCCGAGACAGGCTAAATCAGCCCCAGCATTTT. Translated: CASSTTRDRLNQPQHF.